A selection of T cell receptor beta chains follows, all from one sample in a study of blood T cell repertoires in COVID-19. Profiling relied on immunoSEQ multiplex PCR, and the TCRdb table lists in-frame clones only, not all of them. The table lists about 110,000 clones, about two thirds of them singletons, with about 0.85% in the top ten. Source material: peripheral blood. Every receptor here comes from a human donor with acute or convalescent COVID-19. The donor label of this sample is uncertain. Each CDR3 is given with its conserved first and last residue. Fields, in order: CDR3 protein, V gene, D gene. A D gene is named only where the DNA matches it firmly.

CDR3 protein: CASSQGGLAYNEQFF
V gene: TRBV14
D gene: NA

CDR3 protein: CASSWDFSNQPQHF
V gene: TRBV6-5
D gene: NA

CDR3 protein: CASSLGAGPNQPQHF
V gene: TRBV28
D gene: NA

CDR3 protein: CASSSRASGFTDTQYF
V gene: TRBV5-6
D gene: TRBD2

CDR3 protein: CASSSRGGISNQPQHF
V gene: TRBV5-6
D gene: NA

CDR3 protein: CASNRQGALNTEAFF
V gene: TRBV2
D gene: TRBD1

CDR3 protein: CASSVDTGQETQYF
V gene: TRBV9
D gene: NA

CDR3 protein: CASSRRRGGDYNEQFF
V gene: TRBV7-2
D gene: NA

CDR3 protein: CASGSGTATEAFF
V gene: TRBV12-5
D gene: TRBD1

CDR3 protein: CASSLDLRETQYF
V gene: TRBV5-1
D gene: NA

CDR3 protein: CASSPLQGTEAFF
V gene: TRBV3-1/TRBV3-2
D gene: NA

CDR3 protein: CASSYSKQGSAFF
V gene: TRBV6-5
D gene: NA

CDR3 protein: CASSQHFPRGRDTEAFF
V gene: TRBV4-1
D gene: TRBD1

CDR3 protein: CASSIADRVYGYTF
V gene: TRBV19
D gene: TRBD1

CDR3 protein: CASSLQTVGATNEKLFF
V gene: TRBV5-4
D gene: NA

CDR3 protein: CASSLQGQGGEKLFF
V gene: TRBV7-9
D gene: TRBD1

CDR3 protein: CASSYLGRGDTQYF
V gene: TRBV6-2/TRBV6-3
D gene: NA

CDR3 protein: CASSLGKGLNTEAFF
V gene: TRBV7-9
D gene: NA

CDR3 protein: CASSEIRDYEQYF
V gene: TRBV10-2
D gene: NA

CDR3 protein: CASSSASGGAGNEQFF
V gene: TRBV28
D gene: TRBD2

CDR3 protein: CASSFSTGTDTQYF
V gene: TRBV5-1
D gene: NA

CDR3 protein: CASSLRLNEKLFF
V gene: TRBV28
D gene: NA

CDR3 protein: CAWYRDRQATFF
V gene: TRBV30
D gene: TRBD1

CDR3 protein: CASSSPGQFNEKLFF
V gene: TRBV5-8
D gene: TRBD1

CDR3 protein: CASSSTTGGAEAFF
V gene: TRBV5-1
D gene: TRBD1

CDR3 protein: CASSQARVWSKNIQYF
V gene: TRBV3-1/TRBV3-2
D gene: NA

CDR3 protein: CASSQIETGEYSNQPQHF
V gene: TRBV4-1
D gene: TRBD1

CDR3 protein: CASSPSRGEETQYF
V gene: TRBV5-1
D gene: TRBD2

CDR3 protein: CASSLEGVGELFF
V gene: TRBV5-1
D gene: NA

CDR3 protein: CASSSSRTEAFF
V gene: TRBV7-2
D gene: NA

CDR3 protein: CASSQGDRGSTEAFF
V gene: TRBV4-1
D gene: TRBD1

CDR3 protein: CASSTSPTGPIYGYTF
V gene: TRBV11-2
D gene: NA

CDR3 protein: CASSLKPQETQYF
V gene: TRBV28
D gene: NA

CDR3 protein: CASSSESTGGGYGYTF
V gene: TRBV6-6
D gene: TRBD1

CDR3 protein: CASSLVPTGALYEQYF
V gene: TRBV27
D gene: NA

CDR3 protein: CASSTGTGREQYF
V gene: TRBV18
D gene: TRBD1

CDR3 protein: CASSPGQGALGYGYTF
V gene: TRBV7-9
D gene: TRBD1

CDR3 protein: CASTIYRGGGITEAFF
V gene: TRBV27
D gene: NA

CDR3 protein: CASSATGRIQYF
V gene: TRBV2
D gene: NA

CDR3 protein: CASSEWLGGELFF
V gene: TRBV12-3/TRBV12-4
D gene: NA